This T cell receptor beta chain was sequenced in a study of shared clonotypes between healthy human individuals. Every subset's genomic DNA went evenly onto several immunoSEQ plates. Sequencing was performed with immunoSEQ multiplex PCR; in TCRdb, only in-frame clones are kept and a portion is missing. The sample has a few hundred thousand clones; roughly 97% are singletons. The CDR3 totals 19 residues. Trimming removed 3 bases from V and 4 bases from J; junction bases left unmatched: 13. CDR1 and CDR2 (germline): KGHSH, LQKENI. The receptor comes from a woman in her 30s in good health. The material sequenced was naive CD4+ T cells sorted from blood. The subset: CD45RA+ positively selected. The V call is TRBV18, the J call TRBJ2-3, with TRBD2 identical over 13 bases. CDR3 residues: CASSPKTSGGSRYADTQYF. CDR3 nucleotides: TGTGCCAGCTCACCTAAGACTAGCGGGGGGAGTCGGTACGCAGATACGCAGTATTTT.